These T cell receptor beta chains were read from a single sample in a study of cytomegalovirus exposure and HLA in healthy donors. Sequencing used immunoSEQ multiplex PCR; TCRdb keeps in-frame clones, though not all of them. The sample contains over 100,000 clones, approximately 64% of which appear only once. Sequencing was carried out using PBMCs. These receptors all stem from a human donor in good health. Each CDR3 is given with its conserved first and last residue. A D gene is named only where the DNA matches it firmly.

TRBV19	TRBJ1-4	NA	TGTGCCAGTAGTAGGGAGCAGAGAACTAATGAAAAACTGTTTTTT	CASSREQRTNEKLFF
TRBV27	TRBJ2-1	NA	TGTGCCAGCAGTTTTGAAAGCCATAATTACAATGAGCAGTTCTTC	CASSFESHNYNEQFF
TRBV10-3	TRBJ2-3	TRBD2	TGTGCCATCAGTAGCGGGGACTCCACAGATACGCAGTATTTT	CAISSGDSTDTQYF
TRBV30	TRBJ1-2	NA	TGTGCCTGGAGTGTAATGCCGCCTGAGGGCTACACCTTC	CAWSVMPPEGYTF
TRBV7-9	TRBJ1-4	TRBD1	TGTGCCAGCAGCTTAGCCCTGGACAGGGTGGAGATCAAGGAAAAACTGTTTTTT	CASSLALDRVEIKEKLFF
TRBV5-1	TRBJ1-2	NA	TGCGCCAGCAGCTTGGGGTCGGTCTATGGCTACACCTTC	CASSLGSVYGYTF
TRBV18	TRBJ1-1	TRBD1	TGTGCCAGCTCACCACTCCGGGACAGGGGAGCCGGTGAAGCTTTCTTT	CASSPLRDRGAGEAFF
TRBV11-2	TRBJ2-2	TRBD2	TGTGCCAGCAGCTCGAGTAGGACTAGCGGGAGACACACCGGGGAGCTGTTTTTT	CASSSSRTSGRHTGELFF
TRBV19	TRBJ1-2	TRBD1	TGTGCCAGTAGTACCTCCGGGACAGTATTTTACACCTTC	CASSTSGTVFYTF
TRBV19	TRBJ1-5	NA	TGTGCCAGTAGTATCGGGGGAACGGTCAATCAGCCCCAGCATTTT	CASSIGGTVNQPQHF